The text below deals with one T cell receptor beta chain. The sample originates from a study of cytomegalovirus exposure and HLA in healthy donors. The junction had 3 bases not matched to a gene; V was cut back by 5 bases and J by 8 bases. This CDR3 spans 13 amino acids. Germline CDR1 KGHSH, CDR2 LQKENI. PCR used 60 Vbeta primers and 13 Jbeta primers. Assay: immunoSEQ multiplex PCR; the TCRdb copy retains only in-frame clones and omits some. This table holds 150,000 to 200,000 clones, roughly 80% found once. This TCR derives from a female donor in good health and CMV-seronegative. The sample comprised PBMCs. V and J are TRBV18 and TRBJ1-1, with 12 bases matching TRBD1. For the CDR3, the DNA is TGTGCCAGCTCATCCGGGACAGGGGGCGAAGCTTTCTTT. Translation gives CASSSGTGGEAFF.